A single sample is the source of the 26 T cell receptor beta chains below, sequenced in a study of Tregs in tolerant kidney transplant recipients. Their antigens are not known. Clones were read by immunoSEQ multiplex PCR, and TCRdb kept only the in-frame ones, dropping some. The profile shows tens of thousands of clones, under 90% of them singletons. Sequences were obtained from Tregs from blood cultured with allogeneic cells. The receptors were gathered from a human donor in good health.

CDR3 amino acids: CASSHNQGAKGELFF. The DNA for the CDR3 is TGCGCCAGCAGCCACAACCAGGGGGCTAAGGGGGAGCTGTTTTTT. V is TRBV4-1 and J is TRBJ2-2, with 8 positions matching TRBD1. CDR3 length: 15 residues. The ends lost 3 bases at V and 8 bases at J; junction bases unmatched: 8. CDR1 is MGHRA and CDR2 is YSYEKL in the germline V gene.

The genes are TRBV5-4 and TRBJ1-4, with TRBD1 as a possible D gene (5 bases). Germline CDR1 and CDR2: SGHNT and YYREEE (reference sequence). The CDR3 length is 15 residues. Trimming removed 1 base from V and 8 bases from J, with 15 bases in between. Here the CDR3 DNA reads TGTGCCAGCAGCTTGAAGGGCGACAGCGGAGAAAAACTGTTTTTT. Protein sequence: CASSLKGDSGEKLFF.

This clone was seen a handful of times. V usage is TRBV6-5 and J usage is TRBJ2-6; 7 bases agree with TRBD1. The V gene end was trimmed by 7 bases and the J gene end by 3 bases; junction bases not matched to a gene: 3. CDR3 length: 14 amino acids. CDR1 and CDR2 (germline): MNHEY, SVGAGI. The CDR3 spells CASKTGVGANVLTF. The CDR3, as DNA: TGTGCCAGCAAAACAGGGGTTGGGGCCAACGTCCTGACTTTC.

This chain links TRBV6-6 with TRBJ2-3; D not resolved. Germline V lookup: CDR1 MNHNY, CDR2 SVGAGI (reference sequence). The CDR3 has 12 amino acids. Trimming took off 7 bases at V and 3 bases at J, with 8 bases between the two ends. CDR3 DNA sequence: TGTGCCAGCACCGTAGGAACAGATACGCAGTATTTT. This translates into CASTVGTDTQYF.

This rearrangement joins TRBV11-1 to TRBJ2-1; D gene uncertain. The CDR3 is 13 amino acids. Germline V CDR1 and CDR2: SGHAT, FQDESV (reference sequence). Trimming pared 1 base from V and 7 bases from J, leaving 8 bases between. Here the CDR3 DNA reads TGTGCCAGCAGCTTAGGGCGCGCAAATGAGCAGTTCTTC. Translated, it gives CASSLGRANEQFF.

The chain recombines TRBV4-3 with TRBJ2-3; the D gene is possibly TRBD2 (5 bases). The CDR3 sequence is 15 residues long. Germline lookup yields CDR1 LGHNA and CDR2 YSLEER. Trimming left V 4 bases short and J 4 bases short, with 15 bases between. CDR3 sequence (DNA): TGCGCCAGCAGCCTAACCGGGATGTTCGCAGATACGCAGTATTTT. It encodes CASSLTGMFADTQYF.

With regard to this clone: An end of the junction differs from the germline gene, which may be a read error. The rearrangement links TRBV2 to TRBJ2-5; D tentatively fits TRBD1 or TRBD2 (5 bases each). The CDR3 totals 13 residues. In germline, CDR1 is SNHLY, CDR2 FYNNEI. The CDR3 coding sequence is TGTGCCAGCAAGAGTAGGGGCCCTGGGACCCAGCACTTC. Translated, it gives CASKSRGPGTQHF.

The chain is built from TRBV6-5 and TRBJ2-7; 12 bases fit TRBD1. The CDR3 sequence is 15 residues long. The V and J ends lost 7 bases and 4 bases, in that order; junction bases with no gene match: 8. CDR1 is MNHEY and CDR2 is SVGAGI in the germline V gene. CDR3 region: CASKRGTGGGYEQYF. The CDR3 DNA reads TGTGCCAGCAAAAGGGGGACAGGGGGCGGGTACGAGCAGTACTTC.

The chain is built from TRBV30 and TRBJ2-2; tentative D call: TRBD2 (6 bases). Per germline, CDR1 GTSNPN and CDR2 SVGIG (reference sequence). This CDR3 has 15 amino acids. V shed 5 bases and J shed 6 bases, with 19 bases lying between them. The CDR3 DNA follows: TGTGCCTGGGGGGGAGGAGGGATTCATGCCGGGGAGCTGTTTTTT. Translation gives CAWGGGGIHAGELFF.

The chain recombines TRBV5-6 with TRBJ2-3; D not resolved. Germline-derived CDR1 and CDR2 are SGHDT and YYEEEE. The CDR3 sequence is 14 residues long. Trimming shortened V by 2 bases and J by 2 bases, and 9 bases separated the two germline ends. Here the CDR3 DNA reads TGTGCCAGCAGCTTCCGAGGACCCACAGATACGCAGTATTTT. Residues: CASSFRGPTDTQYF.

V and J are TRBV5-1 and TRBJ1-1; no reliable D call. Germline CDR1 is SGHRS and CDR2 is YFSETQ. CDR3 length: 13 residues. V gave up 0 bases and J gave up 1 base, with 4 bases separating them. The CDR3 DNA follows: TGCGCCAGCAGCTTGGGGGGGAACACTGAAGCTTTCTTT. Translating gives CASSLGGNTEAFF.

The CDR3 region has the DNA TGTGCCAGCAGCGCGCGGCCTTTACGGGGAGGGAGCTCCAATCAGCCCCAGCATTTT. Residues: CASSARPLRGGSSNQPQHF. The genes are TRBV21-1 and TRBJ1-5. TRBV21-1 has pseudogene status. The CDR3 contains 19 residues.

V usage is TRBV21-1 and J usage is TRBJ2-5; TRBD2 was called by the table and not checked on the DNA. TRBV21-1 is termed a pseudogene. The CDR3 loop spans 11 amino acids. The CDR3 sequence is CAFHSGETQYF. The CDR3 DNA is TGTGCCTTCCACTCGGGAGAGACCCAGTACTTC.

The rearrangement links TRBV11-2 to TRBJ1-2; 9 bases fit TRBD1. This CDR3 has 17 residues. V gave up 4 bases and J gave up 8 bases; unmatched junction bases: 17. Per the germline V gene, CDR1 is SGHAT and CDR2 is FQNNGV. The CDR3, as DNA: TGTGCCAGCAGCTCGCCCGCCGCACACAGGGGGCTTCGAGGCTACACCTTC. Amino acids: CASSSPAAHRGLRGYTF.

The gene calls are TRBV6-5 and TRBJ2-1; D gene unclear. CDR3 size: 8 residues. Germline values: CDR1 MNHEY, CDR2 SVGAGI. The CDR3 sequence: CVTNEQFF. CDR3 in DNA: TGTGTTACGAATGAGCAGTTCTTC.

This clone was detected once. Its ends do not fully match the called genes, so a read error is possible. J is TRBJ2-5 and V is TRBV18, with TRBD1 matching 9 bases. The germline CDR1 and CDR2 sequences are KGHSH and LQKENI. There are 15 residues in the CDR3. The CDR3: CASSTPGQGGETQYF. In nucleotides, the CDR3 is TGTGCCAGCTCAACACCGGGACAGGGTGGAGAGACCCAGTACTTC. Full variable domain (outside the CDR3, taken from reference TRBV18 and TRBJ2-5): NAGVMQNPRHLVRRRGQEARLRCSPMKGHSHVYWYRQLPEEGLKFMVYLQKENIIDESGMPKERFSAEFPKEGPSILRIQQVVRGDSAAYFCASSTPGQGGETQYFGPGTRLLVL.

This clone was detected a few times. This chain links TRBV5-1 with TRBJ2-5; 8 bases fit TRBD2. This CDR3 has 15 residues. Germline V gene lookup returns CDR1 SGHRS and CDR2 YFSETQ. J lost 5 bases, V lost 0 bases, and 6 bases had no gene match. This CDR3 reads CASSLAGLVRETQYF. The CDR3 region has the DNA TGCGCCAGCAGCTTGGCGGGACTAGTACGTGAGACCCAGTACTTC.

The rearrangement joins TRBV18 to TRBJ1-2; D not certain. Trimming shortened V by 2 bases and J by 10 bases, and 20 bases separated the two germline ends. CDR1 and CDR2 from the germline V gene are KGHSH and LQKENI. The length of the CDR3 is 15 residues. CDR3 sequence: CASSPSRAPLVLYTF. Written as DNA, the CDR3 is TGTGCCAGCTCACCATCGAGGGCTCCCCTGGTTCTCTACACCTTC.

This clone was recorded once. The rearrangement links TRBV30 to TRBJ2-7; 10 bases agree with TRBD1. This CDR3 is 14 amino acids long. J was trimmed by 2 bases and V by 4 bases; bases with no gene match: 5. The germline V gene encodes CDR1 GTSNPN and CDR2 SVGIG (reference sequence). CDR3 loop: CAWTPGQGPYEQYF. The CDR3 DNA follows: TGTGCCTGGACACCGGGACAGGGGCCCTACGAGCAGTACTTC.

The CDR3 spells CASSLTSGGDTQYF. The CDR3 bases are TGTGCCAGCAGCCTGACTAGCGGGGGAGATACGCAGTATTTT. The chain couples TRBV5-5 to TRBJ2-3; TRBD2 matches 12 bases. V was clipped by 4 bases and J by 5 bases; unmatched bases: 2. Germline CDR1 SGHKS, CDR2 YYEKEE (reference sequence). The CDR3 runs 14 residues. Full variable domain (remainder filled in from reference TRBV5-5 and TRBJ2-3): DAGVTQSPTHLIKTRGQQVTLRCSPISGHKSVSWYQQVLGQGPQFIFQYYEKEERGRGNFPDRFSARQFPNYSSELNVNALLLGDSALYLCASSLTSGGDTQYFGPGTRLTVL.

The rearrangement uses TRBV6-1 and TRBJ1-5; the D is unclear. This CDR3 spans 10 amino acids. Per the germline V gene, CDR1 is MNHNS and CDR2 is SASEGT. The ends were cut back, 5 bases at V and 5 bases at J, with 1 base in the middle. CDR3 sequence reads: CASSHQPQHF. In DNA form, the CDR3 reads TGTGCCAGCAGTCATCAGCCCCAGCATTTT.

The CDR3, as DNA: TGTGCCAGCAGCTTAGGACAGGACACCGGGGAGCTGTTTTTT. Amino acid sequence: CASSLGQDTGELFF. The chain uses TRBV11-3 and TRBJ2-2; D perhaps matches TRBD1 (6 bases). Trimming pared 1 base from V and 3 bases from J, leaving 6 bases between. CDR1 SGHNT and CDR2 YENEEA come from the germline V gene. The CDR3 has 14 amino acids. Full variable domain (missing parts from reference TRBV11-3 and TRBJ2-2): EAGVVQSPRYKIIEKKQPVAFWCNPISGHNTLYWYLQNLGQGPELLIRYENEEAVDDSQLPKDRFSAERLKGVDSTLKIQPAELGDSAVYLCASSLGQDTGELFFGEGSRLTVL.

This chain links TRBV7-3 with TRBJ1-1; D is possibly TRBD1 (5 bases). Germline CDR1 is SGHTA and CDR2 is FQGTGA. The germline V and J ends were trimmed by 5 bases and 1 base, with 11 bases remaining between them. This CDR3 region has 14 residues. CDR3 loop: CASSLRGQNTEAFF. The CDR3 region has the DNA TGTGCCAGCAGCCTTAGAGGACAGAACACTGAAGCTTTCTTT.

This clone was observed a few times. The V and J genes are TRBV19 and TRBJ1-1; D remains unclear. V lost 6 bases to trimming and J lost 1 base, with 15 bases between them. Germline-derived CDR1 and CDR2 are LNHDA and SQIVND (reference sequence). The CDR3 runs to 15 residues. The CDR3 DNA reads as TGTGCCAGTAGCCCTATCGAGATATGGAACACTGAAGCTTTCTTT. This gives the protein CASSPIEIWNTEAFF.

The CDR3 DNA reads as TGTGCCAGCAGTGGGGGACAGCGCTACGAGCAGTACTTC. This codes for CASSGGQRYEQYF. The chain couples TRBV6-5 to TRBJ2-7; TRBD1 aligns across 7 bases. Per germline, CDR1 MNHEY and CDR2 SVGAGI. V shed 5 bases, J shed 3 bases, and the junction held 4 bases outside the gene matches. The CDR3 length is 13 residues.

This chain links TRBV18 with TRBJ2-6; the match to TRBD2 covers 9 bases. This CDR3 contains 22 residues. V gave up 3 bases and J gave up 0 bases; unmatched junction bases: 18. Germline V gene sequence: CDR1 KGHSH, CDR2 LQKENI. CDR3 DNA sequence: TGTGCCAGCTCACCCCCGGTCGGCAGCGGGGGGCCTCAGGGCTCTGGGGCCAACGTCCTGACTTTC. Amino acids: CASSPPVGSGGPQGSGANVLTF.